A single sample is the source of the 22 T cell receptor beta chains below, sequenced in a study of human T cells and chemical hapten exposure. TCRdb ran MiXCR on the RACE reads and lists one entry per CDR3 protein. The sample records about 100,000 distinct CDR3 sequences, more than 9% being singletons. The time point was: patch test 1, 2 weeks after DPC sensitization. Treatment defined: therapeutic diphenylcyclopropenone sensitization with weekly scalp DPC. This material consisted of whole blood, taken in connection with sensitization to the hapten diphenylcyclopropenone (DPC). These receptors were taken from a man aged 35 to 55 with alopecia areata. Some clones in this sample may be carry-over from other donors' samples.

The chain links TRBV29-1 to TRBJ1-6; 9 bases align to TRBD1. The CDR3 has 13 amino acids. J was trimmed by 9 bases and V by 4 bases; bases with no gene match: 4. Germline loops: CDR1 SQVTM, CDR2 ANQGSEA. CDR3 in amino acids: CSVGDRAASPLHF. Here the CDR3 DNA reads TGCAGCGTTGGGGACAGGGCAGCTTCACCCCTCCACTTT.

This clonotype was detected ten times or more. The V gene is TRBV29-1, the J gene TRBJ1-4, with D unclear. The ends were cut back, 0 bases at V and 8 bases at J, with 7 bases in the middle. The CDR3 is 12 amino acids. Germline lookup yields CDR1 SQVTM and CDR2 ANQGSEA. For the CDR3, the DNA is TGCAGCGTTGAAGAGGGATACGAAAAACTGTTTTTT. Translating it yields CSVEEGYEKLFF.

This clonotype came up many times. This chain links TRBV20-1 with TRBJ2-5; maybe TRBD2 (5 bases). CDR1 and CDR2 from the germline V gene are DFQATT and SNEGSKA (reference sequence). V lost 6 bases and J 1 base, leaving 15 bases between the germline ends. This CDR3 has 14 amino acids. The CDR3 reads CSARTATSQETQYF. In DNA, the CDR3 is TGCAGTGCGAGGACTGCTACCTCCCAAGAGACCCAGTACTTC.

This clonotype came up a few times. The gene calls are TRBV3-1 and TRBJ2-1, with 7 bases fitting TRBD2. The CDR3 is 19 residues long. V shed 0 bases and J 3 bases; nucleotides not matched to a gene: 14. The germline V gene has CDR1 LGHDT and CDR2 YNNKEL (reference sequence). CDR3 DNA sequence: TGTGCCAGCAGCCAAGATTCCCTAGTTGGCGCGGGAGTCTACAATGAGCAGTTCTTC. This gives the protein CASSQDSLVGAGVYNEQFF.

The chain has TRBV12-3 or TRBV12-4 and TRBJ2-1; D is perhaps TRBD1 (5 bases). V dropped 3 bases and J dropped 6 bases, with 9 bases sitting between them. The CDR3 has 13 residues. The CDR3: CASSFAQGNEQFF. The CDR3 coding sequence is TGTGCCAGCAGTTTCGCCCAGGGCAATGAGCAGTTCTTC.

This clonotype was picked up many times. The V call is TRBV20-1, the J call TRBJ1-6, with a tentative D call TRBD1 (6 bases). The CDR3 spans 17 residues. The V and J ends lost 0 bases and 0 bases respectively, with 12 bases between them. The germline gives CDR1 DFQATT, CDR2 SNEGSKA (reference sequence). In nucleotides, the CDR3 is TGCAGTGCTAGAGATGGGGGCGCCGGCTCCTATAATTCACCCCTCCACTTT. This translates into CSARDGGAGSYNSPLHF.

There are a few counts of this clonotype. The chain uses TRBV5-1 and TRBJ1-1, with D possibly matching TRBD1 (6 bases). Germline-derived CDR1 and CDR2 are SGHRS and YFSETQ. Trimming removed 4 bases from V and 6 bases from J, with 22 bases in between. The CDR3 consists of 16 residues. The CDR3 DNA follows: TGCGCCAGCAGCCCGCTACAGGGTCTTAACCAACCTGAAGCTTTCTTT. Amino acids: CASSPLQGLNQPEAFF.

This clonotype was counted only a few times. The chain carries TRBV18 and TRBJ1-5; tentative D call: TRBD1 (5 bases). Trimming stripped 3 bases from V and 6 bases from J, with 15 bases between. Germline CDR1 reads KGHSH; CDR2 reads LQKENI. The CDR3 totals 15 residues. The CDR3 DNA follows: TGTGCCAGCTCACCGCCGGGGGGTATAGGTCAGCCCCAGCATTTT. It encodes CASSPPGGIGQPQHF.

This clonotype has at least ten counts. V is TRBV7-9 and J is TRBJ1-1, with D perhaps matching TRBD1 (6 bases). Germline assignment: CDR1 SEHNR and CDR2 FQNEAQ (reference sequence). The CDR3 covers 14 residues. V was clipped by 5 bases and J by 5 bases, with 15 bases between them. CDR3 loop: CASSQQGSATEAFF. The CDR3 bases are TGTGCCAGCAGCCAACAGGGAAGCGCGACTGAAGCTTTCTTT.

This clonotype was seen ten or more times. The V and J genes are TRBV6-2 or TRBV6-3 and TRBJ2-1; 15 positions agree with TRBD2. Germline assignment: CDR1 MNHEY and CDR2 SVGEGT. The V segment lost 2 bases and the J segment 7 bases; nucleotides outside the gene matches: 6. The CDR3 is 17 amino acids. For the CDR3, the DNA is TGTGCCAGCAGTTACCGAGGACTAGCGGGAGGGCGGAATGAGCAGTTCTTC. This codes for CASSYRGLAGGRNEQFF.

This clonotype was found a few times. The chain has TRBV6-2 or TRBV6-3 and TRBJ1-1; weak D call: TRBD1 (5 bases). Trimming stripped 7 bases from V and 0 bases from J, with 18 bases between. The CDR3 is made up of 16 amino acids. Germline values: CDR1 MNHEY, CDR2 SVGEGT. CDR3 in amino acids: CASKSARGDLNTEAFF. The DNA for the CDR3 is TGTGCCAGCAAAAGCGCACGGGGGGATCTGAACACTGAAGCTTTCTTT.

This clonotype was seen more than once but under ten times. This chain uses TRBV14 with TRBJ2-1; 13 bases fit TRBD2. The CDR3 is made up of 19 amino acids. CDR1 SGHDN and CDR2 FVKESK come from the germline V gene. After removal of 3 bases from V and 0 bases from J, the junction contained 8 bases not matched to a gene. The CDR3 protein is CASSQKTSGRTRSYNEQFF. CDR3 coding DNA: TGTGCCAGCAGCCAGAAGACTAGCGGGAGGACCCGCTCCTACAATGAGCAGTTCTTC.

This clonotype has at least ten counts. The chain joins TRBV5-1 to TRBJ1-2; D possibly corresponds to TRBD1 (6 bases). Germline V gene data show CDR1 as SGHRS and CDR2 as YFSETQ. The CDR3 is 14 residues long. Between the trimmed V and J ends, which lost 5 bases and 4 bases, there was a span of 15 bases. CDR3: CASREGVLAYGYTF. The CDR3 bases are TGCGCCAGCAGGGAGGGGGTTTTGGCCTATGGCTACACCTTC.

The chain recombines TRBV7-2 with TRBJ2-7; the D is unclear. The V gene's germline CDR1 is SGHTA and CDR2 FQGNSA. CDR3 length equals 11 residues. Trimming cost V 5 bases and J 8 bases, with 10 bases left between them. CDR3 amino acids: CASSQMGKQYF. The CDR3, as DNA: TGTGCCAGCAGCCAAATGGGGAAGCAGTACTTC.

This clonotype has ten or more counts. The genes are TRBV7-9 and TRBJ2-7; 10 nucleotides agree with TRBD2. CDR1 is SEHNR and CDR2 is FQNEAQ in the germline V gene (reference sequence). Germline trimming cut 0 bases from V and 2 bases from J; bases unmatched to any gene: 7. CDR3 length equals 17 residues. Here the CDR3 reads CASSLAQGTSVTYEQYF. The CDR3 region has the DNA TGTGCCAGCAGCTTAGCGCAAGGGACTAGCGTTACCTACGAGCAGTACTTC.

This clonotype was counted at least ten times. The chain has TRBV29-1 and TRBJ2-5, with TRBD2 as a possible D gene (5 bases). V dropped 7 bases and J dropped 5 bases, with 17 bases sitting between them. The CDR3 is made up of 13 amino acids. The germline gives CDR1 SQVTM, CDR2 ANQGSEA. In nucleotides, the CDR3 is TGCAGCGCCCTCCGACTACCACGTGAGACCCAGTACTTC. Its translation: CSALRLPRETQYF.

The V call is TRBV21-1, the J call TRBJ2-7; the table gives TRBD1 as D, unverified against the DNA. TRBV21-1 is tagged as a pseudogene. The length of the CDR3 is 19 residues. CDR3 sequence (DNA): TGTGCCAGCAGCAAAGGTTTGGCTTACGGGACAGGGAGACCCTACGAGCAGTACGTC. It is translated as CASSKGLAYGTGRPYEQYV.

This clonotype was observed a handful of times. This chain joins TRBV29-1 and TRBJ2-1; TRBD2 matches at 7 bases. V trimming: 3 bases; J trimming: 10 bases; junction bases outside the gene matches: 6. From germline, CDR1 is SQVTM and CDR2 ANQGSEA. This CDR3 spans 12 amino acids. The CDR3 loop reads CSVETSHGEQFF. The CDR3 nucleotides are TGCAGCGTTGAGACTAGCCATGGGGAGCAGTTCTTC.

This clonotype was seen a handful of times. The V gene is TRBV5-5, the J gene TRBJ2-5; D gene ambiguous. CDR3 size: 15 residues. The germline CDR1 and CDR2 sequences are SGHKS and YYEKEE (reference sequence). The V end lost 4 bases, the J end lost 0 bases, and 13 bases lay between the germline ends. The CDR3 DNA sequence: TGTGCCAGCAGCGAGCGAGGCCCTTACCAAGAGACCCAGTACTTC. Translated, it gives CASSERGPYQETQYF.

Regarding this clonotype: Just one base apart from a much larger clone, this may be a read error. The chain is built from TRBV20-1 and TRBJ1-2; D may be TRBD1 (5 bases). Germline values: CDR1 DFQATT, CDR2 SNEGSKA (reference sequence). V was cut by 3 bases and J by 6 bases, with 17 bases left in between. The CDR3 has 14 residues. CDR3 residues: CSASNRFSSDGYTF. The CDR3 DNA reads TGCAGTGCTAGTAACAGGTTTTCGAGTGATGGCTACACCTTC.

This clonotype was picked up a small number of times. The chain combines TRBV18 with TRBJ2-2; D may be TRBD1 (5 bases). V lost 1 base and J lost 5, with 5 bases in between. This CDR3 is built from 13 residues. Germline CDR1 and CDR2: KGHSH and LQKENI. The CDR3: CASSPQGTGELFF. CDR3 bases: TGTGCCAGCTCACCACAGGGGACCGGGGAGCTGTTTTTT.

This clonotype was found a few times. This chain links TRBV24-1 with TRBJ2-1, with D uncertain. Per the germline V gene, CDR1 is KGHDR and CDR2 is SFDVKD. The CDR3 is 16 amino acids. V gave up 3 bases and J gave up 9 bases, with 20 bases separating them. The CDR3: CATSDAHNDATGEQFF. CDR3 nucleotides: TGTGCCACCAGTGATGCCCATAATGACGCCACGGGTGAGCAGTTCTTC.